Given below is one TCR beta chain in context. This sample was taken from a study of blood T cell repertoires in COVID-19. Measured with immunoSEQ multiplex PCR; TCRdb has only the in-frame clones, and not every one. The sample has tens of thousands of clones, around 83% seen once. The CDR3 spans 16 residues. Between the trimmed V and J ends, which lost 6 bases and 0 bases, there was a span of 16 bases. CDR1 is LGHDT and CDR2 is YNNKEL in the germline V gene (reference sequence). The sequence derives from a man in his fifties with COVID-19, enrolled during active disease. Source material: peripheral blood. The V call is TRBV3-1 (or the pseudogene TRBV3-2), the J call TRBJ2-3; D possibly corresponds to TRBD2 (5 bases). DNA of the CDR3: TGTGCCAGCAGTCAACCGGGCGGGTCTAGCACAGATACGCAGTATTTT. It encodes CASSQPGGSSTDTQYF.